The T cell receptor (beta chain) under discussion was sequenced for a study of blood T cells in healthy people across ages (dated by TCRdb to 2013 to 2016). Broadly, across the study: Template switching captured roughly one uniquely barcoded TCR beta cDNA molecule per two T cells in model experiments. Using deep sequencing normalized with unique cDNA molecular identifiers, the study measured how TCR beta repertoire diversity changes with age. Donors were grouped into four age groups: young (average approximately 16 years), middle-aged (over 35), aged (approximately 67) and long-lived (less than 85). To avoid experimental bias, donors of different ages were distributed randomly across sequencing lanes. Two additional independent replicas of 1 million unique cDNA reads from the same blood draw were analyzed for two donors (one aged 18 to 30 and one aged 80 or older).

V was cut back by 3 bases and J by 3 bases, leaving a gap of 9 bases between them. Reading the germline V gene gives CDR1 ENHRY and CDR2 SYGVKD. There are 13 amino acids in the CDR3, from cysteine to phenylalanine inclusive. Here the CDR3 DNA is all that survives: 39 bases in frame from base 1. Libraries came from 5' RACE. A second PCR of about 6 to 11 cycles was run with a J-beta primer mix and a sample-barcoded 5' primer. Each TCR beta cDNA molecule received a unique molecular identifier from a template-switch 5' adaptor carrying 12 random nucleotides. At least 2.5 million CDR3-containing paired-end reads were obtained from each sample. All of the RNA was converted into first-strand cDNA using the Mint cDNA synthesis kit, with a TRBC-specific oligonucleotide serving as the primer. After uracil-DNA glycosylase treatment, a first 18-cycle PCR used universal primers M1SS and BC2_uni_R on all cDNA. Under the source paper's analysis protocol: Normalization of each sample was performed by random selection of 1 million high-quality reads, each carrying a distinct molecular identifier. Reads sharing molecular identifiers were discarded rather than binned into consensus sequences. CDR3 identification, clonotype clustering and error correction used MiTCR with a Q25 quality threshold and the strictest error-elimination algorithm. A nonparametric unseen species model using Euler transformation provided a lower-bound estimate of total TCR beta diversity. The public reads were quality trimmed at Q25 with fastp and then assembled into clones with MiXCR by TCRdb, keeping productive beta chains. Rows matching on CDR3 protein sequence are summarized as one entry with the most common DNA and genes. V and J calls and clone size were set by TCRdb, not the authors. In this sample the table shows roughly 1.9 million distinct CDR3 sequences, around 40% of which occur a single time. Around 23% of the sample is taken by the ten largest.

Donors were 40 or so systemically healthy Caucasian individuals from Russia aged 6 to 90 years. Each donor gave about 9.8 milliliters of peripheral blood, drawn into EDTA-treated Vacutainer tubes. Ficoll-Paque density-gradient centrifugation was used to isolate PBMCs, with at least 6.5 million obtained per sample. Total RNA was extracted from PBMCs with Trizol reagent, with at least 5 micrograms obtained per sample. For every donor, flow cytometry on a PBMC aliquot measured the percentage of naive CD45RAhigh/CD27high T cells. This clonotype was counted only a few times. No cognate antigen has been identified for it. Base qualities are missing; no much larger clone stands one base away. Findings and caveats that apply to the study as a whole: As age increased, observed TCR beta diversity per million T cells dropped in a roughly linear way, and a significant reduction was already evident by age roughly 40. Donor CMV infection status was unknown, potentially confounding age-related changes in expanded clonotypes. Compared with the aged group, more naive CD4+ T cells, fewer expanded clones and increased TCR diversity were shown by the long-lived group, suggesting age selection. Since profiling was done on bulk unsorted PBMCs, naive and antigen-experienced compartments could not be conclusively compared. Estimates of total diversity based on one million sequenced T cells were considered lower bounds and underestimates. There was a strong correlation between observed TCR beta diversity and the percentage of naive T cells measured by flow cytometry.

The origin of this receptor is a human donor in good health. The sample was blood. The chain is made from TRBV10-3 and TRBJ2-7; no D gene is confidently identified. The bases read TGTGCCATCAGTGACAGCACAGACTACGAGCAGTACTTC. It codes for CAISDSTDYEQYF.